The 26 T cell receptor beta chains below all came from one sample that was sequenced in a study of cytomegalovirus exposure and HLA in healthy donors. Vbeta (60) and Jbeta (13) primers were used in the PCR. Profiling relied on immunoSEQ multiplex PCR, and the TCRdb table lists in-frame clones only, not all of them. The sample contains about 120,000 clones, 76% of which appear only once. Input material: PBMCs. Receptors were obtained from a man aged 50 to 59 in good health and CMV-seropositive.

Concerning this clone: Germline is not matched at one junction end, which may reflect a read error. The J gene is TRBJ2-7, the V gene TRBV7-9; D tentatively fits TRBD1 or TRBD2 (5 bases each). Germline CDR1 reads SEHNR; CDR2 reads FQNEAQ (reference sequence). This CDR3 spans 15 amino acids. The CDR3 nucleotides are TGTGCCAGCAGTTTAGGGGAGAGGAGGTACCACGAGCAGTACTTC. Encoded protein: CASSLGERRYHEQYF.

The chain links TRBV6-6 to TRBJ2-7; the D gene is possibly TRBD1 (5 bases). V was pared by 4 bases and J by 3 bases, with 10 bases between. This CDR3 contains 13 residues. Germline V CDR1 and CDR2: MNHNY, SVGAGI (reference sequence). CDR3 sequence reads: CASSSSGIYEQYF. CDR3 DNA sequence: TGTGCCAGCAGTTCTTCAGGGATCTACGAGCAGTACTTC.

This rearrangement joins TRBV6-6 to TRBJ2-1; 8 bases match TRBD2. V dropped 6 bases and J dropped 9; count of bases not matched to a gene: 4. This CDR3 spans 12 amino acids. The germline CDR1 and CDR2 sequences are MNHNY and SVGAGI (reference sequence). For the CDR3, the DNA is TGTGCCAGCAGACCCACTAGCGGTGAGCAGTTCTTC. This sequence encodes CASRPTSGEQFF.

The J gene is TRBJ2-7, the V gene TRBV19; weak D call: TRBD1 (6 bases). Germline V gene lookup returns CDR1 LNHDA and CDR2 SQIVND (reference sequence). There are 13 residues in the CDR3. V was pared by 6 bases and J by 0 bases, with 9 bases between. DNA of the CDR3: TGTGCCAGTAGGTTGACAGGCTCCTACGAGCAGTACTTC. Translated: CASRLTGSYEQYF.

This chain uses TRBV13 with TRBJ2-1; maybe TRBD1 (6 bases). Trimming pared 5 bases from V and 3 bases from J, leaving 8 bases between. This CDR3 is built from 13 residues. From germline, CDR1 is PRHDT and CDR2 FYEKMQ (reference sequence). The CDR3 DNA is TGTGCCAGCAGCCGGGACAACTACAATGAGCAGTTCTTC. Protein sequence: CASSRDNYNEQFF.

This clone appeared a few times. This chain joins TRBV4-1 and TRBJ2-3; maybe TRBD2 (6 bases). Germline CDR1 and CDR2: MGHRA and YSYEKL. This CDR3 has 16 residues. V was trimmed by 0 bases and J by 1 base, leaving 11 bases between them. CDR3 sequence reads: CASSQERWGGTDTQYF. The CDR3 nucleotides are TGCGCCAGCAGCCAAGAGCGTTGGGGGGGCACAGATACGCAGTATTTT.

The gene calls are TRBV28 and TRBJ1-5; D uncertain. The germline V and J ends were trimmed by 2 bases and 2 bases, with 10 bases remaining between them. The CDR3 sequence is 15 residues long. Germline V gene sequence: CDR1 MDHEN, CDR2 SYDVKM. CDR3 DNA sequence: TGTGCCAGCAGTTTAATGAGGGTAGGCAATCAGCCCCAGCATTTT. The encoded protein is CASSLMRVGNQPQHF.

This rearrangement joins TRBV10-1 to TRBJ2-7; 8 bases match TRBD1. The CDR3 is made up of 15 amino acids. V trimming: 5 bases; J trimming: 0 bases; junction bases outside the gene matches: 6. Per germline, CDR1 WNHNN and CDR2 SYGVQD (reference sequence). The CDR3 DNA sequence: TGCGCCAGCAGTAACCGGGACAGGAGCTCCTACGAGCAGTACTTC. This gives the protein CASSNRDRSSYEQYF.

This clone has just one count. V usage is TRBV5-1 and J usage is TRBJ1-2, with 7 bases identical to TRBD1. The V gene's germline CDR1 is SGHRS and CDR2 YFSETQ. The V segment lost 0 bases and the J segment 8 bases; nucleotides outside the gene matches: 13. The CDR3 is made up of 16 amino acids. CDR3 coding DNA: TGCGCCAGCAGCTTGGTAGAGGGGGCGCTCCTGTGGGGCTACACCTTC. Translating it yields CASSLVEGALLWGYTF.

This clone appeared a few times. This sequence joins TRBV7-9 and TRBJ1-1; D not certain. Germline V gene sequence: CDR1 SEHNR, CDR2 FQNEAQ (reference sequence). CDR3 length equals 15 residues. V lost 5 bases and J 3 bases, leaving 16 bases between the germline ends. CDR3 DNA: TGTGCCAGCAGCCCGCCGGGCGGGATTCACACTGAAGCTTTCTTT. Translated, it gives CASSPPGGIHTEAFF.

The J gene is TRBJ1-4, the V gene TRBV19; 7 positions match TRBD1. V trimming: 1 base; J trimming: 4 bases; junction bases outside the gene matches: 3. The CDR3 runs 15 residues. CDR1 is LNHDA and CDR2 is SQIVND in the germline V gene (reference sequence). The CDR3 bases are TGTGCCAGTAGTATAGCCACAGGGGTTAATGAAAAACTGTTTTTT. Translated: CASSIATGVNEKLFF.

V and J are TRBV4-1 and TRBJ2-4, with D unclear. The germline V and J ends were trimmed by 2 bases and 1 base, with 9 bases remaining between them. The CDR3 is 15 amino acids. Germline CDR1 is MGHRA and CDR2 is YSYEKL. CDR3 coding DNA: TGCGCCAGCAGCCAAATCGTTCGGGCCAAAAACATTCAGTACTTC. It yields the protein CASSQIVRAKNIQYF.

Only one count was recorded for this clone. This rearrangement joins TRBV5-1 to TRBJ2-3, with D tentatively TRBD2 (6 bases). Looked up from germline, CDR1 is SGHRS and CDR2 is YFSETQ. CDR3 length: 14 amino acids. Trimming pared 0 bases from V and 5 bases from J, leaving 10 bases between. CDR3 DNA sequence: TGCGCCAGCAGCTTGGACGGGGGAGAAGATACGCAGTATTTT. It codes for CASSLDGGEDTQYF.

The CDR3 nucleotides are TGTGCCAGCAGCTTGGCAGGCAGGGGCTACGAGCAGTACTTC. The encoded protein is CASSLAGRGYEQYF. This chain joins TRBV5-6 and TRBJ2-7; tentative D call: TRBD1 (6 bases). The CDR3 has 14 amino acids. Germline CDR1 is SGHDT and CDR2 is YYEEEE. Trimming stripped 0 bases from V and 3 bases from J, with 10 bases between.

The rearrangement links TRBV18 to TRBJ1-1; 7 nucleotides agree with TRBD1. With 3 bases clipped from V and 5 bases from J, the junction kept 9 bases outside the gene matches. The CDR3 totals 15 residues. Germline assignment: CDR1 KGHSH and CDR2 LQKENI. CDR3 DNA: TGTGCCAGCTCACCTAGACGGACAGGCGGGACTGAAGCTTTCTTT. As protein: CASSPRRTGGTEAFF.

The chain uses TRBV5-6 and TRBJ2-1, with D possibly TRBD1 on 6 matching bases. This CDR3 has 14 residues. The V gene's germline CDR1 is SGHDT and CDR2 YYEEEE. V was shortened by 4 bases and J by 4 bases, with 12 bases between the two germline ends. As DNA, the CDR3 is TGTGCCAGCAGCATCAGCACAGGGTACAATGAGCAGTTCTTC. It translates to CASSISTGYNEQFF.

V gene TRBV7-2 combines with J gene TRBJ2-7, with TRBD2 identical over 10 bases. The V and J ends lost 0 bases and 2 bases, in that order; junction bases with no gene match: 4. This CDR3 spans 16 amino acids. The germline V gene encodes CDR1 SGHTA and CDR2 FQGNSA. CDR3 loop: CASSLAGAGGPYEQYF. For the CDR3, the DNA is TGTGCCAGCAGCTTAGCGGGAGCGGGAGGGCCCTACGAGCAGTACTTC.

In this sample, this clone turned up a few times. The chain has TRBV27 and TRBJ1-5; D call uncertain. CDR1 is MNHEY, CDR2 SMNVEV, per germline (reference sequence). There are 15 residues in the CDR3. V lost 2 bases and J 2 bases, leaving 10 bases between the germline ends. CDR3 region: CASSLGGLGNQPQHF. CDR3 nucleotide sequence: TGTGCCAGCAGTTTAGGAGGATTGGGCAATCAGCCCCAGCATTTT.

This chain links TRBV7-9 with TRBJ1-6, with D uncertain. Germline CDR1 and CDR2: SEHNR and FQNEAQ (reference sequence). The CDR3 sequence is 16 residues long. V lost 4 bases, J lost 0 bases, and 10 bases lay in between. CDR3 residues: CASSSGQSSYNSPLHF. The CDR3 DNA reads TGTGCCAGCAGCTCAGGCCAAAGCTCCTATAATTCACCCCTCCACTTT.

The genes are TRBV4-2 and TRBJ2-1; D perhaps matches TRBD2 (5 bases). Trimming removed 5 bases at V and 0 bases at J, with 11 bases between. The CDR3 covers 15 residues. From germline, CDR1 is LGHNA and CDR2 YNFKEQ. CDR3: CASSGGTNSYNEQFF. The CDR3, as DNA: TGTGCCAGCAGCGGAGGTACTAACTCCTACAATGAGCAGTTCTTC.

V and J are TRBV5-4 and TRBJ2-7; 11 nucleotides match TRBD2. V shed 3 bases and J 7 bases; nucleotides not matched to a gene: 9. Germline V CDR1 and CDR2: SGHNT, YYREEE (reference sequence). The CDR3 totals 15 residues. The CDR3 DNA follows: TGTGCCAGCAGCTCCTTACTAGCGGGAGTAGGAGAGCAGTACTTC. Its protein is CASSSLLAGVGEQYF.

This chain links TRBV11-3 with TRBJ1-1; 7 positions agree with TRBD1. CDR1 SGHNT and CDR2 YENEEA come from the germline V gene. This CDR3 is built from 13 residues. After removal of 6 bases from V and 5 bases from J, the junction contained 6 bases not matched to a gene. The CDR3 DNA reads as TGTGCCAGCAGTCGAGACAGGGAAACTGAAGCTTTCTTT. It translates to CASSRDRETEAFF.

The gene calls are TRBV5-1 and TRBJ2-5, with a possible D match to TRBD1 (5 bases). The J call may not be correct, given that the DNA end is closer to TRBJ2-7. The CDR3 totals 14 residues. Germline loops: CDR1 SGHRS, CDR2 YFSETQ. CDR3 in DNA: TGCGCCAGCAGCTTGGGAAGGGGTTCCTACGAGCAGTACTTC. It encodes CASSLGRGSYEQYF.

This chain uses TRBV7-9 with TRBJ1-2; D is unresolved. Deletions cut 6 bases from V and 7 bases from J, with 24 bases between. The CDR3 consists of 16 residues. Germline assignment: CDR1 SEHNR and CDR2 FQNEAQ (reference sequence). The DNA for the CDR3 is TGTGCCAGCAGTTTCGCGAGGGAGCAAGCGGTGGGTGGCTACACCTTC. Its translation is CASSFAREQAVGGYTF. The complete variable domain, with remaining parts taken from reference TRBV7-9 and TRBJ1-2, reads DTGVSQNPRHKITKRGQNVTFRCDPISEHNRLYWYRQTLGQGPEFLTYFQNEAQLEKSRLLSDRFSAERPKGSFSTLEIQRTEQGDSAMYLCASSFAREQAVGGYTFGSGTRLTVV.

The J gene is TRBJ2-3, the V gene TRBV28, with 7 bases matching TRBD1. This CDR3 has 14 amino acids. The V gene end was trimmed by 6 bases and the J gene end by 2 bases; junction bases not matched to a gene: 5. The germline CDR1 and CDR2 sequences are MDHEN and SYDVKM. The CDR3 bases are TGTGCCAGCAGCACCACAGGGGCCACAGATACGCAGTATTTT. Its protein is CASSTTGATDTQYF.

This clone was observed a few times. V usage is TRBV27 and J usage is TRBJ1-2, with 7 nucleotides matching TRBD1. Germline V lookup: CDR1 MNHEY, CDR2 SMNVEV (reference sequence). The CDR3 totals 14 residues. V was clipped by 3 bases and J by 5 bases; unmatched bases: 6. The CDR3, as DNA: TGTGCCAGCAGTTTCTCCGGGACAGCATATGGCTACACCTTC. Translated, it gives CASSFSGTAYGYTF.